This T cell receptor beta chain stems from a study of blood T cell repertoires in COVID-19. The method was immunoSEQ multiplex PCR; TCRdb's version includes in-frame clones alone and lacks a portion of them. The sample shows hundreds of thousands of clones, 85% to 90% of them seen only once. The CDR3 covers 17 residues. With 1 base removed from V and 0 bases from J, the gap between germline ends came to 13 bases. CDR1 is SEHNR, CDR2 FQNEAQ, per germline (reference sequence). This TCR was sampled from a man aged 30 to 39 who had recovered from COVID-19. The chain joins TRBV7-9 to TRBJ2-1; D is unclear. The material sequenced was PBMCs or T cells enriched from blood (not recorded which). For the CDR3, the DNA is TGTGCCAGCAGCTTAGTCTTGAGCTACCGCTCCTACAATGAGCAGTTCTTC. Translated, it gives CASSLVLSYRSYNEQFF.